A single sample gave rise to the 27 T cell receptor beta chains below, sequenced in a study of shared clonotypes between healthy human individuals. TCRdb keeps only in-frame clones here, not all; method: immunoSEQ multiplex PCR. The data hold 2,500,000 or so clones, with 80% to 95% observed a single time. Sequenced material: naive CD4+ T cells from PBMCs. The subset is: CD45RA+ positively selected. Receptor source: a man between 18 and 29 years old in good health. Some clones in this sample may be carry-over from other donors' samples.

This clone is a singleton in its sample. This chain connects TRBV11-2 to TRBJ2-2; 9 bases line up with TRBD1. The length of the CDR3 is 16 residues. Trimming cost V 4 bases and J 8 bases; bases outside gene matches: 11. CDR1 is SGHAT and CDR2 is FQNNGV in the germline V gene. This CDR3 reads CASSYAGTGWRGELFF. The CDR3 DNA is TGTGCCAGCAGCTACGCCGGGACAGGGTGGAGAGGGGAGCTGTTTTTT. The whole variable domain, filled in from reference TRBV11-2 and TRBJ2-2, reads EAGVAQSPRYKIIEKRQSVAFWCNPISGHATLYWYQQILGQGPKLLIQFQNNGVVDDSQLPKDRFSAERLKGVDSTLKIQPAKLEDSAVYLCASSYAGTGWRGELFFGEGSRLTVL.

CDR3 nucleotide sequence: TGTGCCAGCAGCTTAACAGGGCAAGGCTACACCTTC. Its translation is CASSLTGQGYTF. This chain links TRBV7-3 with TRBJ1-2; no reliable D call. Germline CDR1 reads SGHTA; CDR2 reads FQGTGA. V was cut by 0 bases and J by 8 bases, with 7 bases left in between. The CDR3 runs 12 residues. Drawing the rest from reference TRBV7-3 and TRBJ1-2, the complete variable domain is GAGVSQTPSNKVTEKGKYVELRCDPISGHTALYWYRQSLGQGPEFLIYFQGTGAADDSGLPNDRFFAVRPEGSVSTLKIQRTERGDSAVYLCASSLTGQGYTFGSGTRLTVV.

V usage is TRBV25-1 and J usage is TRBJ2-3; the match to TRBD2 covers 10 bases. The CDR3 covers 17 residues. Germline loops: CDR1 MGHDK, CDR2 SYGVNS. Germline trimming cut 3 bases from V and 0 bases from J; bases unmatched to any gene: 6. The CDR3 region has the DNA TGTGCCAGCAGTGAGTCGGGAGCGGGAGGGAGCACAGATACGCAGTATTTT. This gives the protein CASSESGAGGSTDTQYF. Based on the CDR3 plus reference TRBV25-1 and TRBJ2-3, the full variable domain is EADIYQTPRYLVIGTGKKITLECSQTMGHDKMYWYQQDPGMELHLIHYSYGVNSTEKGDLSSESTVSRIRTEHFPLTLESARPSHTSQYLCASSESGAGGSTDTQYFGPGTRLTVL.

The genes are TRBV5-1 and TRBJ2-1; TRBD2 aligns across 12 bases. There are 16 residues in the CDR3. The ends lost 3 bases at V and 7 bases at J; junction bases unmatched: 8. Per germline, CDR1 SGHRS and CDR2 YFSETQ. CDR3 sequence reads: CASSSSSGRAGNEQFF. The CDR3 bases are TGCGCCAGCAGCTCCTCTAGCGGGAGGGCGGGGAATGAGCAGTTCTTC.

This clone was detected only a few times. This rearrangement joins TRBV9 to TRBJ2-2, with D maybe TRBD1 (6 bases). V was shortened by 5 bases and J by 0 bases, with 8 bases between the two germline ends. The germline CDR1 and CDR2 sequences are SGDLS and YYNGEE. The length of the CDR3 is 14 residues. CDR3 DNA sequence: TGTGCCAGCAGTGACAGGTCGAACACCGGGGAGCTGTTTTTT. It yields the protein CASSDRSNTGELFF.

This clone appeared a few times. The chain is built from TRBV30 and TRBJ1-1; 8 bases align to TRBD1. CDR3 length equals 13 residues. Trimming removed 0 bases from V and 5 bases from J; junction bases left unmatched: 2. Germline values: CDR1 GTSNPN, CDR2 SVGIG (reference sequence). In DNA form, the CDR3 reads TGTGCCTGGAGTGTACAGGGGGTAACTGAAGCTTTCTTT. Translated: CAWSVQGVTEAFF.

V usage is TRBV28 and J usage is TRBJ1-5, with TRBD1 matching 9 bases. This CDR3 has 15 amino acids. Per germline, CDR1 MDHEN and CDR2 SYDVKM. Trimming at V came to 5 bases and at J to 4 bases, leaving 6 bases not matched to a gene. CDR3 amino acids: CASSGPGQGNQPQHF. In DNA form, the CDR3 reads TGTGCCAGCAGTGGCCCGGGACAGGGAAATCAGCCCCAGCATTTT.

This chain links TRBV28 with TRBJ2-2; 8 nucleotides line up with TRBD1. Germline V gene lookup returns CDR1 MDHEN and CDR2 SYDVKM. This CDR3 comprises 18 residues. Trimming took 7 bases from V and 4 from J; bases not matched to a gene: 17. The CDR3 DNA follows: TGTGCCAGCACCATTAGGACAGGGCCTTTCGACCTCACCGGGGAGCTGTTTTTT. This codes for CASTIRTGPFDLTGELFF.

This chain uses TRBV7-9 with TRBJ1-4; D gene unclear. The CDR3 covers 13 residues. Germline V lookup: CDR1 SEHNR, CDR2 FQNEAQ (reference sequence). The ends were cut back, 4 bases at V and 7 bases at J, with 10 bases in the middle. Here the CDR3 reads CASSSTGFEKLFF. In DNA form, the CDR3 reads TGTGCCAGCAGCTCCACCGGCTTTGAAAAACTGTTTTTT.

The V and J genes are TRBV6-4 and TRBJ2-3; D unclear. The CDR3 sequence is 16 residues long. Germline loops: CDR1 MRHNA, CDR2 SNTAGT. Deletions cut 2 bases from V and 7 bases from J, with 19 bases between. Here the CDR3 DNA reads TGTGCCAGCAGTGACAGGCAGCGAAGTCTGTTTAATACGCAGTATTTT. Protein product: CASSDRQRSLFNTQYF.

The chain joins TRBV27 to TRBJ1-2; D might be TRBD1 (6 bases). The CDR3 spans 13 residues. The V and J ends lost 3 bases and 8 bases respectively, with 13 bases between them. Germline V gives CDR1 MNHEY, CDR2 SMNVEV (reference sequence). CDR3 sequence (DNA): TGTGCCAGCAGTTTTAGGGGGAGAGGGGGCTACACCTTC. Residues: CASSFRGRGGYTF.

The chain has TRBV5-4 and TRBJ2-7, with D unclear. In germline, CDR1 is SGHNT, CDR2 YYREEE (reference sequence). Trimming pared 1 base from V and 2 bases from J, leaving 13 bases between. CDR3 length: 15 amino acids. CDR3 sequence: CASSLRAGITYEQYF. The CDR3 DNA follows: TGTGCCAGCAGCTTGAGGGCAGGAATTACCTACGAGCAGTACTTC.

The chain uses TRBV5-6 and TRBJ1-1, with D perhaps TRBD1 (6 bases). Germline CDR1 and CDR2: SGHDT and YYEEEE. Between the trimmed V and J ends, which lost 2 bases and 7 bases, there was a span of 9 bases. The CDR3 is 12 amino acids. CDR3 residues: CASSLLDSEAFF. The CDR3 DNA reads as TGTGCCAGCAGCTTACTGGACAGTGAAGCTTTCTTT.

The chain links TRBV28 to TRBJ1-2; 7 nucleotides agree with TRBD1. CDR1 and CDR2 from the germline V gene are MDHEN and SYDVKM. The junction had 2 bases not matched to a gene; V was cut back by 7 bases and J by 3 bases. The CDR3 is 12 amino acids. CDR3 coding DNA: TGTGCCAGCACCCAGGGGGACTATGGCTACACCTTC. Protein: CASTQGDYGYTF.

The J gene is TRBJ2-5, the V gene TRBV11-2; maybe TRBD2 (6 bases). CDR3 size: 13 residues. CDR1 and CDR2 from the germline V gene are SGHAT and FQNNGV. V lost 5 bases, J lost 7 bases, and 14 bases lay in between. This CDR3 is CASSPRRAGTQYF. The DNA of the CDR3 is TGTGCCAGCAGCCCCCGGAGGGCGGGGACCCAGTACTTC.

The chain has TRBV9 and TRBJ1-1; D is possibly TRBD1 (5 bases). V was trimmed by 3 bases and J by 0 bases, leaving 12 bases between them. Germline CDR1 is SGDLS and CDR2 is YYNGEE. This CDR3 has 15 amino acids. The CDR3 DNA reads as TGTGCCAGCAGCGCCCCGGGACGGTTGAACACTGAAGCTTTCTTT. Protein sequence: CASSAPGRLNTEAFF.

CDR3 in DNA: TGTGCCAGCAGTCGACAGGGAATGGATCAGCCCCAGCATTTT. This encodes CASSRQGMDQPQHF. The chain carries TRBV16 and TRBJ1-5; 7 nucleotides line up with TRBD1. V lost 6 bases and J lost 5; bases outside the gene matches: 7. Germline V gene sequence: CDR1 KGHSY, CDR2 FQNENV. The CDR3 is made up of 14 amino acids.

The chain employs TRBV7-3 and TRBJ1-1; D is unresolved. In germline, CDR1 is SGHTA, CDR2 FQGTGA. With 1 base removed from V and 3 bases from J, the gap between germline ends came to 6 bases. This CDR3 is 13 amino acids long. The CDR3 DNA is TGTGCCAGCAGCTTAAACGCTGACACTGAAGCTTTCTTT. Translated, it gives CASSLNADTEAFF. Variable domain in full (rest from reference TRBV7-3 and TRBJ1-1): GAGVSQTPSNKVTEKGKYVELRCDPISGHTALYWYRQSLGQGPEFLIYFQGTGAADDSGLPNDRFFAVRPEGSVSTLKIQRTERGDSAVYLCASSLNADTEAFFGQGTRLTVV.

The V call is TRBV10-1, the J call TRBJ2-7; D uncertain. V was pared by 2 bases and J by 4 bases, with 12 bases between. There are 14 residues in the CDR3. CDR1 is WNHNN and CDR2 is SYGVQD in the germline V gene (reference sequence). CDR3: CASSEDRLGYEQYF. The CDR3, as DNA: TGCGCCAGCAGTGAGGACCGGCTCGGTTACGAGCAGTACTTC.

The chain couples TRBV7-3 to TRBJ2-3, with TRBD1 identical over 11 bases. Trimming at V came to 5 bases and at J to 4 bases, leaving 5 bases not matched to a gene. The CDR3 runs 15 residues. Germline loops: CDR1 SGHTA, CDR2 FQGTGA. In DNA, the CDR3 is TGTGCCAGCAGCCCTGGACAGGGGGCTCCAGATACGCAGTATTTT. Translating gives CASSPGQGAPDTQYF.

V is TRBV21-1 and J is TRBJ1-5; the D segment call TRBD1 is taken from the table without a DNA check. TRBV21-1 is noted as a pseudogene. The CDR3 totals 22 residues. CDR3 DNA sequence: TGTGCCAGCAGCATTTGGCTATTCACCCAAAAAACGGACAGATTATGCAATCAGCCCCAGCATTTT. It is translated as CASSIWLFTQKTDRLCNQPQHF.

The genes are TRBV7-3 and TRBJ2-5; TRBD2 aligns across 8 bases. V gave up 1 base and J gave up 1 base; unmatched junction bases: 8. Germline CDR1 and CDR2: SGHTA and FQGTGA. The CDR3 sequence is 17 residues long. The CDR3 nucleotides read TGTGCCAGCAGCTTAAACCCGACGGGAGGGACCCAAGAGACCCAGTACTTC. This sequence encodes CASSLNPTGGTQETQYF.

This rearrangement joins TRBV5-6 to TRBJ2-4, with D unclear. The CDR3 spans 14 residues. V was clipped by 3 bases and J by 3 bases, with 10 bases between them. Germline values: CDR1 SGHDT, CDR2 YYEEEE. CDR3 amino acids: CASSWGDIKNIQYF. CDR3 in DNA: TGTGCCAGCAGCTGGGGTGACATCAAAAACATTCAGTACTTC.

This clone was seen only once. DNA for the CDR3: TGTGCCAGCAGTCCTAACCTGAGCACAGATACGCAGTATTTT. This translates into CASSPNLSTDTQYF. This chain joins TRBV2 and TRBJ2-3; unclear D gene. CDR1 SNHLY and CDR2 FYNNEI come from the germline V gene. This CDR3 is 14 amino acids long. V lost 5 bases, J lost 0 bases, and 9 bases lay in between.

The gene calls are TRBV7-8 and TRBJ1-5; TRBD1 agrees at 7 bases. This CDR3 is built from 15 residues. Trimming cost V 1 base and J 7 bases; bases outside gene matches: 7. Looked up from germline, CDR1 is SGHVS and CDR2 is FQNEAQ. The CDR3 reads CASSLGQGPRQPQHF. Written as DNA, the CDR3 is TGTGCCAGCAGCTTAGGACAGGGACCCAGGCAGCCCCAGCATTTT.

The chain joins TRBV7-3 to TRBJ2-5; D is ambiguous. The last part of the DNA fits TRBJ2-7 better; the J call may be wrong. CDR1 SGHTA and CDR2 FQGTGA come from the germline V gene. The CDR3 runs to 15 residues. Written as DNA, the CDR3 is TGTGCCAGCAGCCCGGACGGTCGGGCAGGCTACGAGCAGTACTTC. Protein sequence: CASSPDGRAGYEQYF.

The genes are TRBV30 and TRBJ2-7; 7 positions agree with TRBD2. Germline lookup yields CDR1 GTSNPN and CDR2 SVGIG (reference sequence). The CDR3 has 13 amino acids. After removal of 0 bases from V and 6 bases from J, the junction contained 5 bases not matched to a gene. The CDR3 spells CAWSVNPGGEQYF. For the CDR3, the DNA is TGTGCCTGGAGTGTAAACCCGGGAGGCGAGCAGTACTTC.